Below, one T cell receptor (beta chain) is given with its context. Its cognate antigen is unknown. The sample comes from a study of cytotoxic CD8 clonotypes in ibrutinib-treated CLL. Study-wide background: Response was recorded as partial in roughly 25 patients and complete in 2; at median about 6 years, approximately 14 remained remitted and approximately twelve had progressed. Study findings and constraints: Patients showed higher baseline clonality than age-matched healthy donors, and it tracked circulating CD8+ T-cell counts. Public clonotypes, found uncommonly, either contracted or stayed stable on treatment.

Data came from immunoSEQ multiplex PCR; TCRdb stores just in-frame clones and leaves some out. The sample shows about 15,000 clones, approximately 80% of them seen only once. Trimming removed 6 bases from V and 3 bases from J, with 19 bases in between. The CDR3 totals 15 residues. CDR1 and CDR2 (germline): SGHKS, YYEKEE (reference sequence). The material was PBMCs, obtained before ibrutinib treatment. V gene TRBV5-5 combines with J gene TRBJ2-7, with D possibly being TRBD1 or TRBD2 (5 bases each). The sequence came from a human donor with chronic lymphocytic leukemia. The CDR3 region is CASTIPGRGSYEQYF. CDR3 sequence (DNA): TGTGCCAGCACCATCCCGGGACGGGGAAGCTACGAGCAGTACTTC.